This TCR beta chain is drawn from a study of spatial heterogeneity in lung cancer. TCRdb redid the calling of the 5' RACE reads with MiXCR, one entry per CDR3 protein. The sample contains 30,000 or so distinct CDR3 sequences, 7.5% to 9.5% of which appear only once. Time point given: sample taken at primary tumor resection. Unsorted samples of tumor, nontumor lung or frozen PBMC had their whole RNA sequenced. CDR1 is PRHDT, CDR2 FYEKMQ, per germline (reference sequence). The length of the CDR3 is 17 residues. V gave up 2 bases and J gave up 0 bases, with 14 bases separating them. This clonotype was seen more than once but under ten times.

The genes are TRBV13 and TRBJ2-1; D gene unclear. The starting material was PBMCs, obtained at surgery. The TCR originated in a female donor with early-stage non-small cell lung cancer. CDR3 sequence reads: CASSLYNRADSYNEQFF. As DNA, the CDR3 is TGTGCCAGCAGCTTATATAACAGAGCCGACTCCTACAATGAGCAGTTCTTC.